This T cell receptor beta chain was captured by sequencing in a study of T cell responses to AZD1222 COVID-19 vaccine. Assay used: immunoSEQ multiplex PCR; TCRdb lists only in-frame clones, some missing. Of roughly 120,000 clones listed, about 90% are singletons. The CDR3 has 14 amino acids. CDR1 and CDR2 (germline): SGHTA, FQGNSA. The V end lost 6 bases, the J end lost 8 bases, and 18 bases lay between the germline ends. The rearrangement uses TRBV7-2 and TRBJ2-3; maybe TRBD1 (6 bases). The receptor's source is an adult in good health. Here the sequenced sample was peripheral blood, taken on day 0 of AZD1222 vaccination. CDR3 nucleotide sequence: TGTGCCAGCAGACCGGGACACCCAGGTGGTACGCAGTATTTT. This encodes CASRPGHPGGTQYF.